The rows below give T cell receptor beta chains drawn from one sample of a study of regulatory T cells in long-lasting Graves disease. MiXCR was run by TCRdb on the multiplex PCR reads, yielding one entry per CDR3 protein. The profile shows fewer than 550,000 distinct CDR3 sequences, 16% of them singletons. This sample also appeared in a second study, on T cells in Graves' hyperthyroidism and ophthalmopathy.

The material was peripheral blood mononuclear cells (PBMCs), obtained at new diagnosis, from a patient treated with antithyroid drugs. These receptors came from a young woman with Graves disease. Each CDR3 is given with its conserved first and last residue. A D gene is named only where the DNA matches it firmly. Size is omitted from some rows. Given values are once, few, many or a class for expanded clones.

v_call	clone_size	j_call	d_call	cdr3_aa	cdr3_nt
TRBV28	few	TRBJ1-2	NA	CASSPIGDTYGYTF	TGTGCCAGCAGTCCAATCGGTGATACCTATGGCTACACCTTC
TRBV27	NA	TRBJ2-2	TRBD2	CASGTSGSIGELFF	TGTGCCAGCGGGACTAGCGGGAGCATCGGGGAGCTGTTTTTT
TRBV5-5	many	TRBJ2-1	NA	CASSLDMNEQFF	TGTGCCAGCAGCTTGGATATGAATGAGCAGTTCTTC
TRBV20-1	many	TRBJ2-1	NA	CSARVVVGPEQFF	TGCAGTGCTAGAGTCGTGGTTGGGCCTGAGCAGTTCTTC
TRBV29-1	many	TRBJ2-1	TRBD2	CSVGTSGVYNEQFF	TGCAGCGTGGGGACTAGCGGGGTGTACAATGAGCAGTTCTTC
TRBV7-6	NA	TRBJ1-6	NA	CASKPAGVNSPLHF	TGTGCCAGCAAGCCGGCAGGGGTTAATTCACCCCTCCACTTT
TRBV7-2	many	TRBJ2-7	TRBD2	CASSLGPPGLAGSNEQYF	TGTGCCAGCAGCTTAGGACCACCGGGACTAGCGGGATCCAACGAGCAGTACTTC
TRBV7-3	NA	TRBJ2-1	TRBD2	CASSTGTRLNEQFF	TGTGCCAGCAGCACCGGGACTAGGCTCAATGAGCAGTTCTTC
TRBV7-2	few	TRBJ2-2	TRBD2	CASSHGTSGSGELFF	TGTGCCAGCAGTCACGGGACTAGCGGGAGTGGGGAGCTGTTTTTT
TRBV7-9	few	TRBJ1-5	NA	CASSLGGGHNQPQHF	TGTGCCAGCAGCTTAGGAGGGGGGCACAATCAGCCCCAGCATTTT
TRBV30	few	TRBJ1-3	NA	CAWSKSGNTIYF	TGTGCCTGGAGCAAATCTGGAAACACCATATATTTT
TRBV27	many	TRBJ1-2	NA	CASRPTYNYGYTF	TGTGCCAGCAGACCGACTTATAACTATGGCTACACCTTC
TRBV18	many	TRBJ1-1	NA	CASSPLPSNTEAFF	TGTGCCAGCTCACCACTACCTTCGAACACTGAAGCTTTCTTT
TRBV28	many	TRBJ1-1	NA	CASSLDRPGAFNTEAFF	TGTGCCAGCAGTTTAGATCGGCCAGGGGCGTTTAACACTGAAGCTTTCTTT
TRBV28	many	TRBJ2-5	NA	CASSERETQYF	TGTGCCAGTTCGGAAAGGGAGACCCAGTACTTC
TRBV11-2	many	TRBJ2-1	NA	CASSLEPANSHNEQFF	TGTGCCAGCAGCTTAGAACCAGCGAACTCACACAATGAGCAGTTCTTC
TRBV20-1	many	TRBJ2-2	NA	CSASKPGSVDTGELFF	TGCAGTGCTAGTAAGCCGGGAAGCGTGGACACCGGGGAGCTGTTTTTT
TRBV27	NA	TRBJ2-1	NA	CAITAGAASYNEQFF	TGTGCCATTACGGCCGGAGCGGCCTCCTACAATGAGCAGTTCTTC
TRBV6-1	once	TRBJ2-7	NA	CASSTTETVEQYF	TGTGCCAGCAGTACGACTGAAACAGTAGAGCAGTACTTC
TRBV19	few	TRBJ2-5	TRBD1	CASSPGDRVQETQYF	TGTGCCAGTAGTCCCGGGGACAGGGTTCAAGAGACCCAGTACTTC
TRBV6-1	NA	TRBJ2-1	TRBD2	CASSPHPGTSGDNEQFF	TGTGCCAGCAGCCCCCATCCCGGGACTAGCGGTGACAATGAGCAGTTCTTC
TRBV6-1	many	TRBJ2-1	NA	CASSPVGGSSYNEQFF	TGTGCCAGCAGCCCCGTTGGGGGAAGCTCCTACAATGAGCAGTTCTTC
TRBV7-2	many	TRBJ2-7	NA	CASSPETLAYEQYF	TGTGCCAGCAGCCCGGAGACGCTAGCCTACGAGCAGTACTTC
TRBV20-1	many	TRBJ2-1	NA	CSAGGQWPDNEQFF	TGCAGTGCCGGGGGACAGTGGCCCGACAATGAGCAGTTCTTC
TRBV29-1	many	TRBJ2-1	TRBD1	CSVRGQGAGEQFF	TGCAGCGTGCGAGGCCAGGGGGCAGGTGAGCAGTTCTTC
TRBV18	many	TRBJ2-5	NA	CASSPLLTAQETQYF	TGTGCCAGCTCACCACTCTTGACAGCCCAAGAGACCCAGTACTTC
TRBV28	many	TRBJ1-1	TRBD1	CASSTNGQGNTEAFF	TGTGCCAGCAGTACGAACGGACAGGGGAACACTGAAGCTTTCTTT
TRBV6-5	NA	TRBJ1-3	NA	CASSYSGGSRNTIYF	TGTGCCAGCAGTTACAGCGGGGGGTCAAGAAACACCATATATTTT
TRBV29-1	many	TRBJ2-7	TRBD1	CSVVGTGGKYEQYF	TGCAGCGTCGTCGGGACAGGGGGCAAGTACGAGCAGTACTTC
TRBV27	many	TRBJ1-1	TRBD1	CASSLRGPTEAFF	TGTGCCAGCAGTCTAAGGGGGCCCACTGAAGCTTTCTTT
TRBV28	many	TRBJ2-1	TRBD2	CASSPTSGRGSEQFF	TGTGCCAGCAGTCCAACTAGCGGGAGGGGCTCTGAGCAGTTCTTC
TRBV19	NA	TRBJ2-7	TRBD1	CASSIEPGGYEQYF	TGTGCCAGTAGTATAGAGCCAGGGGGCTACGAGCAGTACTTC
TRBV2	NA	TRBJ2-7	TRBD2	CASSVTSGSVHEQYF	TGTGCCAGCAGCGTAACTAGCGGGAGTGTCCACGAGCAGTACTTC
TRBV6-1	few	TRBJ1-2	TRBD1	CASRTPGQGLDYGYTF	TGTGCCAGCAGGACCCCGGGACAGGGATTAGACTATGGCTACACCTTC
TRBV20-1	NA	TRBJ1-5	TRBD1	CSARTDRDGQPQHF	TGCAGTGCTAGGACGGACAGGGATGGTCAGCCCCAGCATTTT
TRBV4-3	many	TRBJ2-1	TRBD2	CASRSGGSSYNEQFF	TGCGCCAGCAGAAGTGGCGGGAGCTCCTACAATGAGCAGTTCTTC
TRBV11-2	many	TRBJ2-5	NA	CASSLEGQETQYF	TGTGCCAGCAGCTTAGAAGGGCAAGAGACCCAGTACTTC
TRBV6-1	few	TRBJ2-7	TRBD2	CASSVSGGGRYEQYF	TGTGCCAGCAGTGTTAGCGGGGGAGGGCGCTACGAGCAGTACTTC
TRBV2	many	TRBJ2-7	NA	CASSEYLVYEQYF	TGTGCCAGCAGTGAATATCTAGTCTACGAGCAGTACTTC
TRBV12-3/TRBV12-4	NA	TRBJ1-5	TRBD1	CASSYGTGIGNQPQHF	TGTGCCAGCAGTTACGGGACAGGGATCGGCAATCAGCCCCAGCATTTT
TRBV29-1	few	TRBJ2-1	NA	CSVEDIRLDEQFF	TGCAGCGTTGAAGATATACGGCTGGATGAGCAGTTCTTC
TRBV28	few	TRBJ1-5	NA	CASSFRQANQPQHF	TGTGCCAGCAGTTTTCGGCAGGCCAATCAGCCCCAGCATTTT
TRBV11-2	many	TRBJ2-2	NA	CASSPTSILSGELFF	TGTGCCAGCAGCCCGACGTCGATTCTTTCCGGGGAGCTGTTTTTT
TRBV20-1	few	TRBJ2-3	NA	CSASLSSTDTQYF	TGCAGTGCTAGCCTATCTAGCACAGATACGCAGTATTTT
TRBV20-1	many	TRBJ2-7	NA	CSASRDGYEQYF	TGCAGTGCCAGTAGGGACGGCTACGAGCAGTACTTC
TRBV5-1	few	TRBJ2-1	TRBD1	CASSRLALDRGVGNEQFF	TGCGCCAGCAGCCGCTTGGCCCTTGACAGGGGAGTAGGCAATGAGCAGTTCTTC
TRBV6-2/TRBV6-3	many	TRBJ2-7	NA	CASSPDGTFYEQYF	TGTGCCAGCAGCCCAGATGGGACCTTTTACGAGCAGTACTTC
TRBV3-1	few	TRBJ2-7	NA	CASSHGTGPYEQYF	TGTGCCAGCAGCCATGGAACAGGTCCCTACGAGCAGTACTTC
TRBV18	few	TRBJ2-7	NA	CASSQIGQSSYEQYF	TGTGCCAGCTCACAAATTGGACAAAGCTCCTACGAGCAGTACTTC
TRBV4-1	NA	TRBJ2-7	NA	CASSHPNAASVSYEQYF	TGCGCCAGCAGCCACCCCAATGCGGCTAGCGTGTCCTACGAGCAGTACTTC
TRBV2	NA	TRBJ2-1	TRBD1	CASSDPAGQGINEQFF	TGTGCCAGCAGTGACCCCGCGGGACAGGGGATCAATGAGCAGTTCTTC